This T cell receptor (beta chain) is drawn from a study of blood T cell repertoires in COVID-19. Study background: Samples came from the United States, Italy and Spain, spanning acute and convalescent COVID-19. In each case, the material was cDNA or gDNA derived from T cells, B-cell-depleted T cells, or PBMCs.

Of note for this clone: The same CDR3 arises from other DNA sequences in this sample as well.

Recruited during active infection, patients (from Seattle) were subsequently followed longitudinally. Germline CDR1 reads MNHEY; CDR2 reads SVGEGT. V was trimmed by 2 bases and J by 4 bases, leaving 8 bases between them. The CDR3 loop spans 13 amino acids. Per the original methods: Estimation of nucleated cell counts relied on the amplification of reference gene primers. Profiling relied on immunoSEQ multiplex PCR, and the TCRdb table lists in-frame clones only, not all of them. D and trimming come from the DNA, and the V and J calls and clone size come from that table. The repertoire holds around 100,000 clones, with 75% to 90% as singletons.

The chain recombines TRBV6-2 or TRBV6-3 with TRBJ1-1, with D maybe TRBD1 (5 bases). The specimen sequenced was peripheral blood. This sequence originates from a woman aged 60 to 75 with COVID-19, enrolled during active disease. CDR3 region: CASSYDGGTEAFF. The CDR3 coding sequence is TGTGCCAGCAGTTACGACGGGGGCACTGAAGCTTTCTTT.